A selection of T cell receptor beta chains follows, all from one sample in a study of spatial heterogeneity in lung cancer. MiXCR, applied by TCRdb to the 5' RACE reads, yields one record per CDR3 protein. This table has some 25,000 distinct CDR3 sequences, roughly 6.9% appearing once. Sample: lung tumor tissue, taken at surgery. The receptors stem from a male donor with early-stage non-small cell lung cancer. Both conserved end residues are part of each CDR3. The D gene is left open where the match is weak. Not every row has a clone size; where given, it reads once, few, many or a size class.

V: TRBV29-1; size: NA; D: NA; length: 12; J: TRBJ2-5; DNA: TGCAGCGTTAATCTAGCACAAGAGACCCAGTACTTC; CDR3: CSVNLAQETQYF
V: TRBV4-1; size: many; D: TRBD2; length: 13; J: TRBJ2-5; DNA: TGCGCCAGCAGCCGTGGACTAGAGGAGACCCAGTACTTC; CDR3: CASSRGLEETQYF
V: TRBV9; size: many; D: NA; length: 14; J: TRBJ2-2; DNA: TGTGCCAGCAGCGTAGGCGCCTCGAGCGGGGAGCTGTTTTTT; CDR3: CASSVGASSGELFF
V: TRBV2; size: NA; D: NA; length: 12; J: TRBJ1-2; DNA: TGTGCCAGCAGAGACGTGGGGTATGGCTACACCTTC; CDR3: CASRDVGYGYTF
V: TRBV6-5; size: many; D: NA; length: 16; J: TRBJ1-3; DNA: TGTGCCAGCAGTTACGGTAGAGAAGGCTCTGGAAACACCATATATTTT; CDR3: CASSYGREGSGNTIYF
V: TRBV13; size: few; D: NA; length: 13; J: TRBJ1-2; DNA: TGTGCCAGTAACCGGGACACCAACTATGGCTACACCTTC; CDR3: CASNRDTNYGYTF
V: TRBV7-2; size: NA; D: NA; length: 14; J: TRBJ2-5; DNA: TGTGCCAGCACCCCGGACAGCGTAGGAGAGACCCAGTACTTC; CDR3: CASTPDSVGETQYF
V: TRBV4-3; size: medium-sized; D: NA; length: 18; J: TRBJ2-3; DNA: TGCGCCAGCAGCCAAGTTCCCGCTTGGCGGGGGCACACAGATACGCAGTATTTT; CDR3: CASSQVPAWRGHTDTQYF
V: TRBV5-1; size: many; D: TRBD2; length: 14; J: TRBJ2-7; DNA: TGCGCCAGCAGCTTGGCGGGAGGGACCTACGAGCAGTACTTC; CDR3: CASSLAGGTYEQYF
V: TRBV10-1; size: many; D: TRBD1; length: 13; J: TRBJ1-6; DNA: TGCGCCACCTCGGACAGGGGGAATTCACCCCTCCACTTT; CDR3: CATSDRGNSPLHF
V: TRBV12-3/TRBV12-4; size: many; D: TRBD1; length: 15; J: TRBJ2-1; DNA: TGTGCCAGCTCCCCAGCCGGGACAGGTTACAATGAGCAGTTCTTC; CDR3: CASSPAGTGYNEQFF